This T cell receptor (beta chain) was identified during a study of cytomegalovirus exposure and HLA in healthy donors. About this clone: Antigen unknown.

With 60 Vbeta and 13 Jbeta primers, the PCR was carried out. The assay was immunoSEQ multiplex PCR, and TCRdb's table has in-frame clones only and misses some. The repertoire consists of around 98,000 clones, with more than 70% occurring once and the leading ten covering approximately 3.9%. This CDR3 spans 14 amino acids. Germline CDR1 and CDR2: LNHNV and YYDKDF (reference sequence). Trimming removed 0 bases from V and 9 bases from J, with 9 bases in between. Findings of the study overall: Most CMV-associated TCR beta chains appeared HLA-restricted in a later analysis. A later analysis, which compared TCR beta chains of equal frequency, found the HLA-associated ones more clonally expanded. Earlier analysis looked at TCR beta V segments, and most were productive about 90% or about 30% of the time.

The V gene is TRBV15, the J gene TRBJ1-6; D not resolved. This receptor was identified in a woman between 40 and 55 years old in good health and CMV-seronegative. The sequenced sample was PBMCs. DNA for the CDR3: TGTGCCACCAGCAGAGATCCCCCAGGTTCACCCCTCCACTTT. Its translation: CATSRDPPGSPLHF.